This T cell receptor (beta chain) was profiled in a study of T cells in narcolepsy. As concerns this clone: Its specificity is unknown.

With 7 bases removed from V and 2 bases from J, the gap between germline ends came to 5 bases. The CDR3 runs to 12 residues. Looked up from germline, CDR1 is MNHEY and CDR2 is SVGAGI. The study, taken as a whole, reports: Healthy controls reportedly lacked the autoreactive clonotypes serially found in patients' blood. Comparing one patient's CSF and blood CD4+ clonotypes highlighted HCRT- and TRIB2-specific autoreactive clonotypes.

Sequencing was performed with immunoSEQ multiplex PCR; in TCRdb, only in-frame clones are kept and a portion is missing. The sample holds more than 20,000 clones, 70% to 90% seen once. The TCR comes from a human donor in good health. V is TRBV6-5 and J is TRBJ1-4; no clear D gene. The material sequenced was memory (CD45RA-) CD4+ T cells from blood. CDR3 in DNA: TGTGCCAGCAAGGGCACTAATGAAAAACTGTTTTTT. Its protein product is CASKGTNEKLFF.